The 23 T cell receptor beta chains given below trace back to one sample, sequenced in a study of T cells of healthy individuals. In TCRdb, the 5' RACE reads were re-called with MiXCR into one record per CDR3 protein. The sample holds 100,000 or so distinct CDR3 sequences, 17% seen once. These receptors all stem from a human donor in good health.

This clonotype appeared many times. The chain is built from TRBV9 and TRBJ2-5, with D uncertain. The CDR3 length is 14 residues. V was pared by 3 bases and J by 7 bases, with 16 bases between. CDR1 and CDR2 from the germline V gene are SGDLS and YYNGEE. The CDR3 spells CASSAPGSTGTQYF. The CDR3 DNA reads TGTGCCAGCAGCGCGCCAGGATCGACCGGGACCCAGTACTTC.

This clonotype was counted only a few times. This chain links TRBV28 with TRBJ1-5; D is unclear. The CDR3 length is 16 residues. Trimming left V 4 bases short and J 3 bases short, with 16 bases between. Germline lookup yields CDR1 MDHEN and CDR2 SYDVKM. The CDR3 DNA reads TGTGCCAGCAGTTCCGGGTACGGTCCCCCCAATCAGCCCCAGCATTTT. This gives the protein CASSSGYGPPNQPQHF.

A few counts support this clonotype. The V gene is TRBV6-2 or TRBV6-3, the J gene TRBJ2-1, with 8 bases identical to TRBD2. Germline V CDR1 and CDR2: MNHEY, SVGEGT. The J segment lost 4 bases and the V segment lost 8 bases, leaving 7 bases of the junction unmatched. This CDR3 spans 14 amino acids. The CDR3 coding sequence is TGTGCCAGCGGAACCGGGACTAGTTACAATGAGCAGTTCTTC. Encoded protein: CASGTGTSYNEQFF.

V and J are TRBV4-3 and TRBJ1-5; D gene uncertain. Germline values: CDR1 LGHNA, CDR2 YSLEER. The ends were cut back, 4 bases at V and 5 bases at J, with 12 bases in the middle. CDR3 length: 14 residues. CDR3 in amino acids: CASSLYRDDQPQHF. The CDR3 DNA sequence: TGCGCCAGCAGCCTTTACCGTGATGATCAGCCCCAGCATTTT.

This clonotype was counted only a few times. The J gene is TRBJ1-2, the V gene TRBV7-2; D gene uncertain. The CDR3 totals 15 residues. The germline V gene has CDR1 SGHTA and CDR2 FQGNSA. V lost 2 bases and J 5 bases, leaving 15 bases between the germline ends. This CDR3 is CASSLYGVVHYGYTF. Written as DNA, the CDR3 is TGTGCCAGCAGCTTATATGGGGTTGTACATTATGGCTACACCTTC.

This clonotype came up a few times. The chain is built from TRBV4-3 and TRBJ2-2; D possibly matches TRBD1 or TRBD2 (5 bases each). This CDR3 has 15 residues. Looked up from germline, CDR1 is LGHNA and CDR2 is YSLEER. V was shortened by 2 bases and J by 3 bases, with 10 bases between the two germline ends. The CDR3 loop reads CASSQQRGDTGELFF. The CDR3 coding sequence is TGCGCCAGCAGCCAACAGAGAGGGGACACCGGGGAGCTGTTTTTT.

This clonotype has only a few counts. This chain uses TRBV7-2 with TRBJ2-3, with D maybe TRBD2 (5 bases). CDR1 is SGHTA and CDR2 is FQGNSA in the germline V gene. The V gene lost 3 bases and the J gene lost 2 bases, with 21 bases spanning the gap. The CDR3 loop spans 18 amino acids. For the CDR3, the DNA is TGTGCCAGCAGCTTTGGGTATCTTGGGAGAAGGACCACAGATACGCAGTATTTT. Amino acid sequence: CASSFGYLGRRTTDTQYF.

This clonotype was seen ten or more times. This chain uses TRBV6-2 or TRBV6-3 with TRBJ1-5, with D perhaps TRBD1 (6 bases). This CDR3 is 15 amino acids long. Per the germline V gene, CDR1 is MNHEY and CDR2 is SVGEGT. V was clipped by 6 bases and J by 2 bases, with 14 bases between them. CDR3 amino acids: CASRPAGAGNQPQHF. In DNA form, the CDR3 reads TGTGCCAGCAGACCAGCGGGGGCCGGCAATCAGCCCCAGCATTTT.

This clonotype has a handful of counts. The J gene is TRBJ1-1, the V gene TRBV7-6, with unresolved D. V lost 4 bases, J lost 1 base, and 13 bases lay in between. CDR1 and CDR2 from the germline V gene are SGHVS and FNYEAQ. The CDR3 is made up of 15 amino acids. CDR3 region: CASSSLTRWNTEAFF. The CDR3 coding sequence is TGTGCCAGCAGCTCACTAACACGGTGGAACACTGAAGCTTTCTTT.

Points on this clonotype: A clone one base away is much larger, so this may be a read error. V usage is TRBV11-1 and J usage is TRBJ2-1, with 8 positions matching TRBD1. V lost 4 bases, J lost 8 bases, and 4 bases stayed unmatched. The V gene's germline CDR1 is SGHAT and CDR2 FQDESV (reference sequence). The CDR3 length is 13 residues. CDR3 residues: CASSWTGSDEQFF. CDR3 DNA sequence: TGTGCCAGCAGCTGGACAGGGAGCGATGAGCAGTTCTTC. The full variable domain, with the rest looked up from reference TRBV11-1 and TRBJ2-1, is EAEVAQSPRYKITEKSQAVAFWCDPISGHATLYWYRQILGQGPELLVQFQDESVVDDSQLPKDRFSAERLKGVDSTLKIQPAELGDSAMYLCASSWTGSDEQFFGPGTRLTVL.

V gene TRBV5-1 combines with J gene TRBJ2-1; unclear D gene. In germline, CDR1 is SGHRS, CDR2 YFSETQ. The CDR3 contains 12 residues. Trimming cost V 1 base and J 7 bases, with 6 bases left between them. CDR3 DNA: TGCGCCAGCAGCTTGAGTATGAATGAGCAGTTCTTC. This codes for CASSLSMNEQFF.

This clonotype was found a few times. DNA of the CDR3: TGTGCCAGCAGTCCAGAGGCTTACGAGCAGTACTTC. Its protein product is CASSPEAYEQYF. The V call is TRBV12-3 or TRBV12-4, the J call TRBJ2-7; D not certain. The CDR3 is 12 residues long. V lost 5 bases and J 4 bases, leaving 9 bases between the germline ends.

This chain connects TRBV12-3 or TRBV12-4 to TRBJ2-7, with D unclear. CDR3 length: 13 amino acids. The V end lost 3 bases, the J end lost 1 base, and 7 bases lay between the germline ends. CDR3 in amino acids: CASSFWGSYEQYF. The DNA for the CDR3 is TGTGCCAGCAGTTTTTGGGGATCCTACGAGCAGTACTTC.

This clonotype appeared many times. The gene calls are TRBV27 and TRBJ2-7; 7 positions agree with TRBD2. V was pared by 3 bases and J by 2 bases, with 1 base of the junction left unmatched. The CDR3 has 13 residues. Per germline, CDR1 MNHEY and CDR2 SMNVEV (reference sequence). The CDR3 region has the DNA TGTGCCAGCAGTTTCGGACTAGCCTACGAGCAGTACTTC. Translated, it gives CASSFGLAYEQYF.

This clonotype turned up a few times. Compared with germline, one end of the junction differs, possibly owing to a read error. The V and J genes are TRBV7-9 and TRBJ2-1; perhaps TRBD2 as D (6 bases). The germline V gene has CDR1 SEHNR and CDR2 FQNEAQ (reference sequence). The length of the CDR3 is 11 residues. The CDR3 DNA follows: TGTGCCAGCAGCACCGGGACTGGCTCGGTCTTC. This translates into CASSTGTGSVF.

This clonotype was observed a handful of times. The chain joins TRBV4-1 to TRBJ2-7; 12 positions match TRBD1. V shed 4 bases and J 3 bases; nucleotides not matched to a gene: 7. The germline CDR1 and CDR2 sequences are MGHRA and YSYEKL. The CDR3 spans 16 residues. The CDR3 here is CASSRPGTGGFYEQYF. Written as DNA, the CDR3 is TGCGCCAGCAGCCGTCCCGGGACAGGGGGCTTCTACGAGCAGTACTTC.

This clonotype was detected a few times. The J gene is TRBJ2-1, the V gene TRBV20-1; D might be TRBD2 (6 bases). CDR3 length equals 16 residues. V was clipped by 0 bases and J by 7 bases, with 19 bases between them. CDR1 and CDR2 from the germline V gene are DFQATT and SNEGSKA (reference sequence). The CDR3 DNA follows: TGCAGTGCTAGAGATTACCTAGCGAACGAGTTTAATGAGCAGTTCTTC. The encoded protein is CSARDYLANEFNEQFF.

The chain carries TRBV6-2 or TRBV6-3 and TRBJ2-2; D ambiguous. The CDR3 spans 12 residues. The V end was cut by 10 bases, the J end by 3 bases, with 9 bases between. The germline CDR1 and CDR2 sequences are MNHEY and SVGEGT. In DNA, the CDR3 is TGTGCCACCTCGTTTGACACCGGGGAGCTGTTTTTT. It encodes CATSFDTGELFF.

This chain links TRBV11-2 with TRBJ1-2; weak D call: TRBD1 (6 bases). Trimming stripped 3 bases from V and 2 bases from J, with 7 bases between. The CDR3 covers 13 residues. Germline V CDR1 and CDR2: SGHAT, FQNNGV. The chain's CDR3 is CASSFTGNYGYTF. In DNA, the CDR3 is TGTGCCAGCAGCTTCACAGGGAACTATGGCTACACCTTC.

This clonotype was observed a handful of times. V usage is TRBV28 and J usage is TRBJ2-5; TRBD1 matches at 8 bases. J lost 1 base, V lost 4 bases, and 2 bases had no gene match. This CDR3 has 14 amino acids. The germline V gene has CDR1 MDHEN and CDR2 SYDVKM. CDR3 bases: TGTGCCAGCAGTTCGGGACAGGCCCAAGAGACCCAGTACTTC. As protein: CASSSGQAQETQYF.

There are a few counts of this clonotype. The J gene is TRBJ1-5, the V gene TRBV6-1; D not resolved. V shed 6 bases and J shed 3 bases, with 9 bases lying between them. The CDR3 length is 13 residues. Per germline, CDR1 MNHNS and CDR2 SASEGT. The chain's CDR3 is CASRHSLNQPQHF. The DNA of the CDR3 is TGTGCCAGCAGACACAGCCTCAATCAGCCCCAGCATTTT.

The chain recombines TRBV4-1 with TRBJ2-1, with 14 bases identical to TRBD2. The CDR3 loop spans 17 amino acids. Germline V gives CDR1 MGHRA, CDR2 YSYEKL. V was clipped by 3 bases and J by 2 bases; unmatched bases: 3. This CDR3 is CASSHLTSGGAYNEQFF. The CDR3 DNA sequence: TGCGCCAGCAGCCACCTGACTAGCGGGGGGGCCTACAATGAGCAGTTCTTC.

This sequence joins TRBV4-1 and TRBJ1-3; D gene uncertain. Germline CDR1 reads MGHRA; CDR2 reads YSYEKL. The CDR3 runs to 15 residues. The V end lost 1 base, the J end lost 0 bases, and 7 bases lay between the germline ends. In DNA form, the CDR3 reads TGCGCCAGCAGCCAAGTCCCGAGCTCTGGAAACACCATATATTTT. Translated, it gives CASSQVPSSGNTIYF.